The clone carrying this T cell receptor beta chain was counted between two and nine times. What it binds is unknown. The investigators amplified TCR beta CDR3 regions from RNA transcripts. First-round RT-PCR with HTBI primers amplified the TCR CDR3 region. TCRdb recomputed calls from the multiplex PCR reads with MiXCR, one row per CDR3 protein. The sample carries around 300,000 distinct CDR3 sequences, roughly 15% recorded once. Exclusion of patients followed from uncontrolled infection, other autoimmune disease, pregnancy or lactation. Germline V lookup: CDR1 LNHDA, CDR2 SQIVND (reference sequence). The CDR3 has 16 residues. Trimming took 3 bases from V and 1 from J; bases not matched to a gene: 7. The sample is drawn from a study of T cells in Graves' hyperthyroidism and ophthalmopathy. Points from the study as a whole: Among thyroid clonotypes expanded above 0.001, most also appeared in blood. A model built on 13 V-J features separated ophthalmopathy from stable hyperthyroidism. A median 6.5 months before onset, the model predicted ophthalmopathy.

The receptor comes from a woman aged 40 to 49 with Graves' ophthalmopathy. The V and J genes are TRBV19 and TRBJ1-1, with 8 bases lining up with TRBD1. Sequencing input: blood. This CDR3 is CASSMANRGRNTEAFF. For the CDR3, the DNA is TGTGCCAGTAGTATGGCAAACAGGGGGAGGAACACTGAAGCTTTCTTT.